This T cell receptor (beta chain) was sequenced in a study of T cell responses to AZD1222 COVID-19 vaccine. Study information: Doses given second, at about 4 or about 12 weeks, were pooled. Findings and caveats of the study: At 160-218 and 743-854, vaccine-associated CD4 TCRs were dominant, and they spanned spike. Just a handful of AZD1222 recipients were seropositive at baseline. It should be noted that donors were predominantly white British and more often female, and clonal diversity was possibly underestimated.

Details on this clone: Its specificity is not known.

This CDR3 spans 14 amino acids. V lost 0 bases, J lost 2 bases, and 6 bases lay in between. Germline values: CDR1 SGDLS, CDR2 YYNGEE. The protocol was immunoSEQ multiplex PCR, while the TCRdb copy is restricted to in-frame clones and leaves out a portion. This repertoire shows approximately 130,000 clones, around 85% found once; its top ten account for less than 10%. The V call is TRBV9, the J call TRBJ1-3; D call uncertain. The source of this sequence is an adult in good health. Sequencing used peripheral blood, obtained on day 0 of AZD1222 vaccination. The DNA for the CDR3 is TGTGCCAGCAGCGTAGCTACCCCTGGAAACACCATATATTTT. This codes for CASSVATPGNTIYF.